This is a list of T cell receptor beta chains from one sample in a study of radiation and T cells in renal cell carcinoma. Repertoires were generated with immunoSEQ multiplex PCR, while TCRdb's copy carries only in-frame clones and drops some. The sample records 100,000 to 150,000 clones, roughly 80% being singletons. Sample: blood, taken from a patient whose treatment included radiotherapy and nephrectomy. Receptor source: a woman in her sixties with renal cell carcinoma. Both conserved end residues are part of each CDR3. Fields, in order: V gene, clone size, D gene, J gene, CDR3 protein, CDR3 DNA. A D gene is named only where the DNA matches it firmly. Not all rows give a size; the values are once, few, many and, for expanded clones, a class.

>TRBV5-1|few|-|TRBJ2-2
CASSSAGPTGELFF
TGCGCCAGCAGCTCTGCGGGACCCACCGGGGAGCTGTTTTTT
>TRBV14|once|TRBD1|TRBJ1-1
CASSQLPGQGNLNTEAFF
TGTGCCAGCAGCCAGCTCCCGGGACAGGGAAATTTGAACACTGAAGCTTTCTTT
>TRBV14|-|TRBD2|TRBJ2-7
CASSRGLAFPYEQYF
TGTGCCAGCAGCCGCGGACTAGCGTTCCCCTACGAGCAGTACTTC
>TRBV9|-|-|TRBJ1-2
CASSANRDPYTF
TGTGCCAGCAGCGCCAACCGGGATCCCTACACCTTC
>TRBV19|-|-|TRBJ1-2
CASSIDRGNGGYTF
TGTGCCAGTAGTATAGATCGGGGAAATGGAGGCTACACCTTC
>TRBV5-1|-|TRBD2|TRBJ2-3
CASSLGLAGASTDTQYF
TGCGCCAGCAGCTTGGGGCTAGCGGGGGCTAGCACAGATACGCAGTATTTT
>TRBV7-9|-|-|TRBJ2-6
CASSRGQTLTSGANVLTF
TGTGCCAGCAGCCGTGGACAGACATTAACCTCTGGGGCCAACGTCCTGACTTTC
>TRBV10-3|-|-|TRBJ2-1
CAISEPGVNEQFF
TGTGCCATCAGTGAACCAGGGGTCAATGAGCAGTTCTTC
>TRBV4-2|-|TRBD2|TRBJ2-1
CASSSAAAGDFYNEQFF
TGTGCCAGCAGCTCCGCGGCAGCGGGAGACTTCTACAATGAGCAGTTCTTC
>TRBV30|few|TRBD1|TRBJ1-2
CAWRKPGQGGYTF
TGTGCCTGGAGGAAACCGGGACAGGGTGGCTACACCTTC
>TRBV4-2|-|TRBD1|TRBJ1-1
CASSQDGQAGGREAFF
TGTGCCAGCAGCCAAGATGGACAGGCTGGGGGAAGGGAAGCTTTCTTT
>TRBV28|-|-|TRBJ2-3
CASSQTRGGGDTQYF
TGTGCCAGCAGCCAAACCCGGGGAGGGGGAGATACGCAGTATTTT
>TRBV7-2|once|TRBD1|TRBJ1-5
CASSSTGLSNQPQHF
TGTGCCAGCAGCTCGACAGGGCTTAGCAATCAGCCCCAGCATTTT
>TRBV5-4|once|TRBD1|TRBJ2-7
CASSLGTGKEQYF
TGTGCCAGCAGCTTGGGGACAGGGAAAGAGCAGTACTTC
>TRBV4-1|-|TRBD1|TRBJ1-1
CASSVGTGKGSTEAFF
TGCGCCAGCAGCGTCGGGACAGGGAAGGGTAGCACTGAAGCTTTCTTT
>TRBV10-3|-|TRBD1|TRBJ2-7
CAIKTGGYEQYF
TGTGCCATCAAAACAGGGGGTTACGAGCAGTACTTC
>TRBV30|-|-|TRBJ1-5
CAWTGQYNQPQHF
TGTGCCTGGACTGGACAGTACAATCAGCCCCAGCATTTT
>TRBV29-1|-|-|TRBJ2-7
CSVVGRGANEQYF
TGCAGCGTTGTAGGTCGGGGGGCGAACGAGCAGTACTTC
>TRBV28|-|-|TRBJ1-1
CASSLGLSNTEAFF
TGTGCCAGCAGTCTGGGACTTTCGAACACTGAAGCTTTCTTT
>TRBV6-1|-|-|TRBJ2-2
CASRQRSLFF
TGTGCCAGCCGACAGCGGTCTCTGTTTTTT
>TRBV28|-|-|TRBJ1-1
CASGMNTEAFF
TGTGCCAGCGGGATGAACACTGAAGCTTTCTTT
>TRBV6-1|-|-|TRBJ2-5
CASSSSVIQETQYF
TGTGCCAGCAGTTCTTCAGTCATCCAAGAGACCCAGTACTTC
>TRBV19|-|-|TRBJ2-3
CASSITGGADTQYF
TGTGCCAGTAGTATCACGGGGGGCGCAGATACGCAGTATTTT
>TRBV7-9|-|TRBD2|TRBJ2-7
CASSPRAGTRLGRSYEQYF
TGTGCCAGCAGCCCCCGAGCGGGGACTCGACTGGGGCGTTCCTACGAGCAGTACTTC
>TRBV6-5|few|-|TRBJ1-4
CASSLDGRRLFF
TGTGCCAGCAGCCTGGACGGGCGTAGACTGTTTTTT
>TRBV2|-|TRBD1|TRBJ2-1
CASIETGLREQFF
TGTGCCAGCATCGAGACAGGGTTAAGGGAGCAGTTCTTC
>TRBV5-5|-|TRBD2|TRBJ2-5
CASSRGLAGGQGETQYF
TGTGCCAGCAGCCGCGGACTAGCGGGGGGGCAGGGAGAGACCCAGTACTTC
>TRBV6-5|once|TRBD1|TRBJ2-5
CASSPDRDLQETQYF
TGTGCCAGCAGTCCCGACAGGGACCTTCAAGAGACCCAGTACTTC
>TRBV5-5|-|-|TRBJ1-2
CASSLELVSQSAYGYTF
TGTGCCAGCAGCTTGGAGCTCGTCAGCCAGTCCGCCTATGGCTACACCTTC
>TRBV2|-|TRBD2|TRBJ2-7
CASRWTSGVYEQYF
TGTGCCAGCAGGTGGACTAGCGGGGTGTACGAGCAGTACTTC
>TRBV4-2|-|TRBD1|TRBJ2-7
CASSQDRTRGEQYF
TGTGCCAGCAGCCAAGATCGGACCAGGGGGGAGCAGTACTTC
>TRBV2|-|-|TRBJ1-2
CASSEDLYGYTF
TGTGCCAGCAGCGAGGACCTCTATGGCTACACCTTC
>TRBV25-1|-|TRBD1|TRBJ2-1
CASTLGQGRNEQFF
TGTGCCAGCACCTTGGGACAGGGGCGGAATGAGCAGTTCTTC
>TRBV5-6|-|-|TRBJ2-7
CASSEGRSSYEQYF
TGTGCCAGCAGCGAGGGACGGAGCTCCTACGAGCAGTACTTC
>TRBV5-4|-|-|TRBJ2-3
CASSRTDRTDTQYF
TGTGCCAGCAGCAGGACGGACCGCACAGATACGCAGTATTTT